Listed here are 24 T cell receptor beta chains from one sample, sequenced in a study of cytomegalovirus exposure and HLA in healthy donors. PCR was performed using 60 Vbeta and 13 Jbeta primers. The protocol was immunoSEQ multiplex PCR, while the TCRdb copy is restricted to in-frame clones and leaves out a portion. Of more than 150,000 clones in the sample, roughly 79% were seen once. The specimen sequenced was PBMCs. The receptors derive from a woman in her forties in good health and CMV-seropositive.

The chain joins TRBV21-1 to TRBJ1-2. TRBV21-1 is a documented pseudogene. This CDR3 has 13 amino acids. Here the CDR3 DNA reads TGTGCCAGCAGCACGGGGAGACCGAATGGCTACACCTTC. Protein: CASSTGRPNGYTF.

The rearrangement joins TRBV4-3 to TRBJ2-1; TRBD1 is a possible D gene (6 bases). Between the trimmed V and J ends, which lost 3 bases and 1 base, there was a span of 10 bases. Germline V CDR1 and CDR2: LGHNA, YSLEER. The CDR3 covers 15 residues. In DNA form, the CDR3 reads TGCGCCAGCAGCCAGAACAGGGTTTCCTACAATGAGCAGTTCTTC. Amino acids: CASSQNRVSYNEQFF.

Only a few counts were recorded for this clone. The genes are TRBV2 and TRBJ1-1, with D hard to call. The CDR3 totals 16 residues. CDR1 and CDR2 from the germline V gene are SNHLY and FYNNEI. V was pared by 3 bases and J by 1 base, with 15 bases between. CDR3 region: CASSETLRIGNTEAFF. In DNA, the CDR3 is TGTGCCAGCAGTGAGACTTTGAGGATAGGGAACACTGAAGCTTTCTTT. Combining the CDR3 with reference TRBV2 and TRBJ1-1 gives the whole variable domain EPEVTQTPSHQVTQMGQEVILRCVPISNHLYFYWYRQILGQKVEFLVSFYNNEISEKSEIFDDQFSVERPDGSNFTLKIRSTKLEDSAMYFCASSETLRIGNTEAFFGQGTRLTVV.

V gene TRBV9 combines with J gene TRBJ2-3, with D hard to call. CDR1 and CDR2 (germline): SGDLS, YYNGEE. The CDR3 length is 15 residues. Trimming removed 0 bases from V and 1 base from J, with 9 bases in between. The CDR3 loop reads CASSVAPGRTDTQYF. The CDR3 nucleotides are TGTGCCAGCAGCGTAGCTCCGGGTCGCACAGATACGCAGTATTTT.

The chain links TRBV2 to TRBJ2-7; a possible D gene is TRBD1 (6 bases). This CDR3 is 12 amino acids long. Trimming removed 6 bases at V and 2 bases at J, with 8 bases between. Germline loops: CDR1 SNHLY, CDR2 FYNNEI. The DNA for the CDR3 is TGTGCCAGCAGACAGGGTGCCTACGAGCAGTACTTC. Translating gives CASRQGAYEQYF.

This rearrangement joins TRBV5-5 to TRBJ1-5, with D maybe TRBD1 (5 bases). CDR3 size: 14 residues. V gave up 3 bases and J gave up 3 bases, with 10 bases separating them. Germline V gene sequence: CDR1 SGHKS, CDR2 YYEKEE (reference sequence). The CDR3 DNA reads TGTGCCAGCAGCTCACAGGCCTCCAATCAGCCCCAGCATTTT. Encoded protein: CASSSQASNQPQHF.

The sample holds a few counts of this clone. The V and J genes are TRBV10-3 and TRBJ1-4; the D gene is possibly TRBD1 (5 bases). This CDR3 has 15 residues. Germline-derived CDR1 and CDR2 are ENHRY and SYGVKD. The V and J ends lost 1 base and 8 bases respectively, with 14 bases between them. The CDR3 bases are TGTGCCATCAGTGAGTTTGGGGGGATACAAGAAAAACTGTTTTTT. This encodes CAISEFGGIQEKLFF.

In its sample, this clone was seen once. The chain uses TRBV28 and TRBJ1-2, with D possibly being TRBD1 (5 bases). The V end lost 4 bases, the J end lost 5 bases, and 8 bases lay between the germline ends. In germline, CDR1 is MDHEN, CDR2 SYDVKM. This CDR3 has 12 residues. This chain's CDR3 is CASSSRQYGYTF. The CDR3 DNA reads TGTGCCAGCAGTTCCCGACAGTATGGCTACACCTTC.

This chain connects TRBV28 to TRBJ2-7; no reliable D call. Looked up from germline, CDR1 is MDHEN and CDR2 is SYDVKM. This CDR3 comprises 10 residues. Trimming shortened V by 5 bases and J by 3 bases, and 2 bases separated the two germline ends. The CDR3 here is CASSRYEQYF. DNA of the CDR3: TGTGCCAGCAGTCGCTACGAGCAGTACTTC.

This clone has a single count. The J gene is TRBJ1-1, the V gene TRBV19; tentatively, D is TRBD1 (5 bases). The germline gives CDR1 LNHDA, CDR2 SQIVND (reference sequence). Trimming removed 7 bases from V and 1 base from J, with 16 bases in between. The CDR3 length is 15 residues. CDR3 sequence (DNA): TGTGCCAGTACCCTATCCAGGGTAGGGAACACTGAAGCTTTCTTT. Protein: CASTLSRVGNTEAFF.

This chain's CDR3 is CASSSTTGGGYTF. The CDR3 DNA reads TGTGCCAGCAGCTCCACGACAGGGGGAGGCTACACCTTC. This chain connects TRBV13 to TRBJ1-2; 9 bases are a match to TRBD1. CDR3 length equals 13 residues. Germline assignment: CDR1 PRHDT and CDR2 FYEKMQ (reference sequence). V lost 4 bases to trimming and J lost 8 bases; unmatched junction nucleotides: 5.

The V and J genes are TRBV5-6 and TRBJ2-5; 11 bases fit TRBD2. Germline CDR1 is SGHDT and CDR2 is YYEEEE. With 1 base clipped from V and 5 bases from J, the junction kept 10 bases outside the gene matches. This CDR3 region has 17 residues. The CDR3 loop reads CASSLSFSGGAVETQYF. The CDR3 DNA follows: TGTGCCAGCAGCTTGTCTTTTAGCGGGGGGGCGGTGGAGACCCAGTACTTC.

This clone was counted a few times. The chain is built from TRBV29-1 and TRBJ2-7; the match to TRBD1 covers 9 bases. The germline V gene has CDR1 SQVTM and CDR2 ANQGSEA. V was clipped by 6 bases and J by 5 bases; unmatched bases: 5. The CDR3 is 12 residues long. The DNA for the CDR3 is TGCAGCGTAGGCGGACAGGGGAACGAGCAGTACTTC. Residues: CSVGGQGNEQYF.

The chain links TRBV6-6 to TRBJ1-5, with D possibly being TRBD1 (6 bases). The CDR3 extends over 13 amino acids. Germline V lookup: CDR1 MNHNY, CDR2 SVGAGI (reference sequence). The V end lost 10 bases, the J end lost 7 bases, and 17 bases lay between the germline ends. The CDR3 loop reads CATTGSSGQPQHF. The CDR3 bases are TGTGCCACAACAGGGAGTTCCGGGCAGCCCCAGCATTTT.

The gene calls are TRBV7-8 and TRBJ1-4, with D tentatively TRBD1 (6 bases). CDR1 and CDR2 (germline): SGHVS, FQNEAQ. The CDR3 loop spans 16 amino acids. Trimming removed 5 bases from V and 8 bases from J, with 21 bases in between. The CDR3 region has the DNA TGTGCCAGCAGCCCTAGCCCCGGGGGGGGCGACGAAAAACTGTTTTTT. This sequence encodes CASSPSPGGGDEKLFF.

The rearrangement uses TRBV10-3 and TRBJ1-2, with 7 bases lining up with TRBD1. CDR1 and CDR2 (germline): ENHRY, SYGVKD. The CDR3 extends over 13 amino acids. V was pared by 8 bases and J by 4 bases, with 7 bases of the junction left unmatched. The CDR3 sequence is CAIRPGGPYGYTF. CDR3 DNA sequence: TGTGCCATCCGTCCAGGGGGTCCCTATGGCTACACCTTC.

CDR3 sequence reads: CASRETGIYGYTF. DNA of the CDR3: TGTGCCAGCAGGGAGACAGGGATCTATGGCTACACCTTC. This sequence joins TRBV2 and TRBJ1-2; TRBD1 matches 7 bases. The CDR3 extends over 13 amino acids. The germline V gene encodes CDR1 SNHLY and CDR2 FYNNEI. The J segment lost 4 bases and the V segment lost 6 bases, leaving 5 bases of the junction unmatched. The whole variable domain, filled in from reference TRBV2 and TRBJ1-2, reads EPEVTQTPSHQVTQMGQEVILRCVPISNHLYFYWYRQILGQKVEFLVSFYNNEISEKSEIFDDQFSVERPDGSNFTLKIRSTKLEDSAMYFCASRETGIYGYTFGSGTRLTVV.

The chain joins TRBV6-6 to TRBJ1-4, with 9 bases lining up with TRBD1. Germline loops: CDR1 MNHNY, CDR2 SVGAGI (reference sequence). J was trimmed by 1 base and V by 6 bases; bases with no gene match: 6. The CDR3 length is 16 residues. The chain's CDR3 is CASRSGTGKTNEKLFF. The CDR3 nucleotides read TGTGCCAGCAGGTCCGGGACAGGGAAAACTAATGAAAAACTGTTTTTT.

The rearrangement links TRBV19 to TRBJ2-5; possible D gene TRBD1, 6 bases. The ends were cut back, 2 bases at V and 5 bases at J, with 15 bases in the middle. The CDR3 is made up of 15 amino acids. Germline lookup yields CDR1 LNHDA and CDR2 SQIVND (reference sequence). This CDR3 reads CASSIMSRGWETQYF. CDR3 nucleotides: TGTGCCAGTAGTATAATGAGCAGGGGTTGGGAGACCCAGTACTTC.

The chain couples TRBV4-1 to TRBJ2-3, with TRBD2 as a possible D gene (6 bases). The CDR3 spans 14 residues. Germline V gene lookup returns CDR1 MGHRA and CDR2 YSYEKL. V gave up 4 bases and J gave up 4 bases, with 12 bases separating them. The CDR3 here is CASSLTGESDTQYF. The DNA for the CDR3 is TGCGCCAGCAGCCTGACGGGAGAATCAGATACGCAGTATTTT.

This clone has just one count. V and J are TRBV30 and TRBJ2-3, with D unresolved. V lost 4 bases, J lost 0 bases, and 2 bases lay in between. The length of the CDR3 is 11 residues. Germline V gene data show CDR1 as GTSNPN and CDR2 as SVGIG (reference sequence). This CDR3 reads CAWTSTDTQYF. The CDR3 bases are TGTGCCTGGACTAGCACAGATACGCAGTATTTT.

The V and J genes are TRBV7-2 and TRBJ2-1, with unresolved D. This CDR3 spans 15 amino acids. Per the germline V gene, CDR1 is SGHTA and CDR2 is FQGNSA. Trimming cost V 2 bases and J 7 bases, with 15 bases left between them. CDR3 bases: TGTGCCAGCAGCTTAATCGGCGGCCTGCGGAATGAGCAGTTCTTC. It is translated as CASSLIGGLRNEQFF.

The rearrangement uses TRBV15 and TRBJ2-7, with 10 bases identical to TRBD1. V gave up 2 bases and J gave up 5 bases; unmatched junction bases: 6. Germline-derived CDR1 and CDR2 are LNHNV and YYDKDF (reference sequence). CDR3 size: 15 residues. The chain's CDR3 is CATSRSRTGGHEQYF. As DNA, the CDR3 is TGTGCCACCAGCAGATCCCGGACAGGGGGACACGAGCAGTACTTC.

The rearrangement links TRBV5-4 to TRBJ1-1; 9 bases match TRBD1. CDR1 SGHNT and CDR2 YYREEE come from the germline V gene (reference sequence). This CDR3 is built from 15 residues. The V segment lost 4 bases and the J segment 1 base; nucleotides outside the gene matches: 5. CDR3 nucleotides: TGTGCCAGCAGCCCAAGGACAGGGGAGAACACTGAAGCTTTCTTT. Translation gives CASSPRTGENTEAFF.